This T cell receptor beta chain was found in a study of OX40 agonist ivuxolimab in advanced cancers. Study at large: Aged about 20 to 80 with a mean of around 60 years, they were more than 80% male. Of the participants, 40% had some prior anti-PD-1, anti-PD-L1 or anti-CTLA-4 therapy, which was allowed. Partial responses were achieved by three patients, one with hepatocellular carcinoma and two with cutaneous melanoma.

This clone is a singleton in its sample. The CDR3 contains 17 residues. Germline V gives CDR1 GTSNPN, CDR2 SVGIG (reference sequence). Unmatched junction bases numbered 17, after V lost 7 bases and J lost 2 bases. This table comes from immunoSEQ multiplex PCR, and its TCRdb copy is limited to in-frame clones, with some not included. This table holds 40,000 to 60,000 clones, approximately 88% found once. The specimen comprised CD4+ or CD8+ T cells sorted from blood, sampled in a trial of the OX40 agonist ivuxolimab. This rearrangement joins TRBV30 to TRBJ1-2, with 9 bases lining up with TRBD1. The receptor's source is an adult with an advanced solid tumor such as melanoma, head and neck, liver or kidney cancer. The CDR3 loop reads CASPDRGNSRANYGYTF. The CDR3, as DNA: TGTGCCTCCCCGGACAGGGGAAATAGTCGGGCCAACTATGGCTACACCTTC.